Below, 14 T cell receptor beta chains from the same sample are listed, as sequenced in a study of T-cell memory formation after mild COVID-19. TCRdb used MiXCR to reprocess the 5' RACE reads, holding one entry per CDR3 protein. The sample records some 290,000 distinct CDR3 sequences, around 15% being singletons. Material: PBMCs or a T cell subset sorted from them (not recorded which). Every receptor here comes from a man between 18 and 29 years old who had mild COVID-19 (a few samples of this study predate the infection). Cell type and time point are not known.

This clonotype was detected a few times. For the CDR3, the DNA is TGTGCCAGCTCACCACCCGTTCAGAGCACAGATACGCAGTATTTT. Protein: CASSPPVQSTDTQYF. This rearrangement joins TRBV18 to TRBJ2-3; D is unresolved. Germline CDR1 is KGHSH and CDR2 is LQKENI. Deletions cut 0 bases from V and 0 bases from J, with 7 bases between. CDR3 size: 15 residues.

V usage is TRBV11-3 and J usage is TRBJ2-4, with 8 bases aligning to TRBD1. With 5 bases clipped from V and 8 bases from J, the junction kept 5 bases outside the gene matches. In germline, CDR1 is SGHNT, CDR2 YENEEA. CDR3 size: 13 residues. CDR3 coding DNA: TGTGCCAGCAGCGTAGGGACAGGAGACATTCAGTACTTC. It encodes CASSVGTGDIQYF.

V is TRBV19 and J is TRBJ1-6; D remains ambiguous. The CDR3 loop spans 15 amino acids. V was pared by 2 bases and J by 9 bases, with 14 bases between. In germline, CDR1 is LNHDA, CDR2 SQIVND (reference sequence). In DNA form, the CDR3 reads TGTGCCAGTAGTATACGGCGTAGTCTTCTTTCACCCCTCCACTTT. Translated: CASSIRRSLLSPLHF.

V is TRBV19 and J is TRBJ2-7; TRBD1 agrees at 12 bases. Germline values: CDR1 LNHDA, CDR2 SQIVND (reference sequence). The V and J ends lost 2 bases and 4 bases, in that order; junction bases with no gene match: 3. CDR3 size: 15 residues. The CDR3 nucleotides read TGTGCCAGTAGTATACGGGGACAGGGGGCTTACGAGCAGTACTTC. This encodes CASSIRGQGAYEQYF.

This clonotype was counted only a few times. As DNA, the CDR3 is TGCGCCAGCAGCTCGACGGACCCCACCGGGGAGCTGTTTTTT. Translation gives CASSSTDPTGELFF. The chain couples TRBV5-1 to TRBJ2-2, with unresolved D. The CDR3 covers 14 residues. Germline CDR1 and CDR2: SGHRS and YFSETQ. The V end lost 3 bases, the J end lost 4 bases, and 10 bases lay between the germline ends.

The V and J genes are TRBV6-4 and TRBJ2-1, with TRBD2 matching 8 bases. CDR3 length: 15 residues. Germline CDR1 reads MRHNA; CDR2 reads SNTAGT. J gave up 2 bases and V 6 bases, and 6 bases lay outside the gene matches. CDR3 loop: CASSFGAGAYNEQFF. In DNA, the CDR3 is TGTGCCAGCAGCTTTGGAGCGGGGGCCTACAATGAGCAGTTCTTC.

This chain links TRBV6-6 with TRBJ2-3; tentatively, D is TRBD1 or TRBD2 (5 bases each). From germline, CDR1 is MNHNY and CDR2 SVGAGI (reference sequence). The CDR3 is 13 residues long. V gave up 5 bases and J gave up 0 bases, with 6 bases separating them. In DNA form, the CDR3 reads TGTGCCAGCAGTGGGGGTAGCACAGATACGCAGTATTTT. Translated: CASSGGSTDTQYF.

This clonotype was counted only a few times. This rearrangement joins TRBV2 to TRBJ1-4; 7 bases align to TRBD1. Germline V CDR1 and CDR2: SNHLY, FYNNEI. The J segment lost 6 bases and the V segment lost 7 bases, leaving 5 bases of the junction unmatched. The CDR3 is 13 amino acids. CDR3 nucleotide sequence: TGTGCCAGCAAGGCAGGGGGGGATGAAAAACTGTTTTTT. Protein product: CASKAGGDEKLFF.

The V and J genes are TRBV20-1 and TRBJ1-2, with D possibly matching TRBD1 (6 bases). The CDR3 spans 14 residues. CDR1 and CDR2 (germline): DFQATT, SNEGSKA (reference sequence). The germline V and J ends were trimmed by 5 bases and 6 bases, with 19 bases remaining between them. CDR3 protein: CSAPPGGRDDGYTF. The DNA of the CDR3 is TGCAGTGCTCCCCCCGGGGGCCGGGACGATGGCTACACCTTC.

V gene TRBV29-1 combines with J gene TRBJ2-3; 7 bases agree with TRBD1. The CDR3 consists of 13 residues. Trimming cost V 6 bases and J 5 bases; bases outside gene matches: 8. From germline, CDR1 is SQVTM and CDR2 ANQGSEA. The CDR3 DNA follows: TGCAGCGTGCACAGGGGTTCGGGAGATACGCAGTATTTT. As protein: CSVHRGSGDTQYF.

The gene calls are TRBV24-1 and TRBJ2-3, with D possibly TRBD1 on 6 matching bases. The CDR3 totals 12 residues. With 9 bases removed from V and 3 bases from J, the gap between germline ends came to 9 bases. Germline values: CDR1 KGHDR, CDR2 SFDVKD. The chain's CDR3 is CATLGATDTQYF. The CDR3 DNA is TGTGCCACCTTGGGGGCTACAGATACGCAGTATTTT.

This clonotype was detected ten times or more. The chain employs TRBV20-1 and TRBJ2-1; TRBD1 matches 7 bases. Trimming removed 6 bases from V and 5 bases from J; junction bases left unmatched: 16. Germline CDR1 reads DFQATT; CDR2 reads SNEGSKA (reference sequence). The CDR3 spans 16 residues. This chain's CDR3 is CSAQYRQGPSDNEQFF. For the CDR3, the DNA is TGCAGTGCCCAGTACCGACAGGGCCCTTCGGACAATGAGCAGTTCTTC.

This rearrangement joins TRBV3-1 to TRBJ2-3; 7 nucleotides agree with TRBD2. This CDR3 is 15 amino acids long. V trimming: 3 bases; J trimming: 1 base; junction bases outside the gene matches: 4. The V gene's germline CDR1 is LGHDT and CDR2 YNNKEL (reference sequence). CDR3 sequence (DNA): TGTGCCAGCAGCCAGAACGCGGGGGGCACAGATACGCAGTATTTT. Translation: CASSQNAGGTDTQYF.

This clonotype was recorded a few times. J is TRBJ1-4 and V is TRBV10-3; 7 nucleotides line up with TRBD1. The CDR3 is 13 amino acids. The V and J ends lost 3 bases and 5 bases, in that order; junction bases with no gene match: 0. Germline V gives CDR1 ENHRY, CDR2 SYGVKD. CDR3 residues: CAISEQGNEKLFF. As DNA, the CDR3 is TGTGCCATCAGTGAACAGGGGAATGAAAAACTGTTTTTT.